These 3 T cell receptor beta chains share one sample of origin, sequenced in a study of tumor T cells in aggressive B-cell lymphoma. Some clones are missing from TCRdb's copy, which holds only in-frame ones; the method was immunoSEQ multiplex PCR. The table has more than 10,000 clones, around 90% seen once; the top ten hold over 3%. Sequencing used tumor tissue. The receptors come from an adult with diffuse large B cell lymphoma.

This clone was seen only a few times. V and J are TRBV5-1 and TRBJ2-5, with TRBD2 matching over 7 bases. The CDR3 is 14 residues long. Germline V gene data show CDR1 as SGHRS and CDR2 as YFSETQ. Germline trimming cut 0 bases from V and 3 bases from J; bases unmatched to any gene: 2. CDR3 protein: CASSLVAGEETQYF. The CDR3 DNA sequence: TGCGCCAGCAGCTTGGTTGCGGGAGAAGAGACCCAGTACTTC. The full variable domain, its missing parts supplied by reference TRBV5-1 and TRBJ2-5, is KAGVTQTPRYLIKTRGQQVTLSCSPISGHRSVSWYQQTPGQGLQFLFEYFSETQRNKGNFPGRFSGRQFSNSRSEMNVSTLELGDSALYLCASSLVAGEETQYFGPGTRLLVL.

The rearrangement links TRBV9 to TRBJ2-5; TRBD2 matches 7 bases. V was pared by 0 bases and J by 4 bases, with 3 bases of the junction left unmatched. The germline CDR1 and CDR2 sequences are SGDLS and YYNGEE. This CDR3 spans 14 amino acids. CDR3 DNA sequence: TGTGCCAGCAGCGTAGACGGGGGGACAGAGACCCAGTACTTC. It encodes CASSVDGGTETQYF.

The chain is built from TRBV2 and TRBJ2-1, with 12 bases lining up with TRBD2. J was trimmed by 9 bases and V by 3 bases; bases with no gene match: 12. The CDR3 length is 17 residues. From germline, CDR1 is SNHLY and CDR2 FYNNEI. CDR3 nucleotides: TGTGCCAGCAGTGAGGGGGCTAGCGGGAGGGCCGACGGTGAGCAGTTCTTC. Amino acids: CASSEGASGRADGEQFF.